This T cell receptor beta chain came from a study of shared clonotypes between healthy human individuals. A note on this clone: Its antigen is currently unknown.

V was shortened by 6 bases and J by 8 bases, with 16 bases between the two germline ends. The germline gives CDR1 MNHEY, CDR2 SVGAGI. The CDR3 is made up of 13 amino acids. The study's findings and limits: Relative to memory subsets, naive subsets generally showed larger estimated richness.

Deep-level running was used for the assay. This table comes from immunoSEQ multiplex PCR, and its TCRdb copy is limited to in-frame clones, with some not included. Altogether a few million clones are present, about 94% being singletons, with the ten largest covering around 0.13%. V usage is TRBV6-5 and J usage is TRBJ2-5; D uncertain. The sequenced sample consisted of naive CD4+ T cells sorted from blood. Subset described: CD45RA+ positively selected. The clonotype was recovered from a man between 18 and 35 years old in good health. The CDR3 DNA is TGTGCCAGCAGCCCCCCCGGCAGGCCAACCCAGTACTTC. Residues: CASSPPGRPTQYF.